This record concerns one T cell receptor beta chain sequence. The data were obtained in a study of blood T cell repertoires in COVID-19. Study context: The analysed material was cDNA or gDNA that came from T cells, B-cell-depleted T cells, or PBMCs.

The CDR3 sequence is 18 residues long. CDR1 and CDR2 from the germline V gene are PRHDT and FYEKMQ (reference sequence). The V gene lost 2 bases and the J gene lost 6 bases, with 26 bases spanning the gap. Per the original methods: Amplification of reference gene primers was used by the study to estimate nucleated cell counts. Clones were read by immunoSEQ multiplex PCR, and TCRdb kept only the in-frame ones, dropping some. The V and J calls and the clone size are those of that table, but D and trimming were determined from the DNA. The sample lists about 130,000 clones; around 70% were seen once. V and J are TRBV13 and TRBJ2-7; D may be TRBD2 (6 bases). Source material: peripheral blood. The receptor's source is a man in his 60s with acute or convalescent COVID-19. CDR3 region: CASSLFPSRGVGVGEQYF. The CDR3 region has the DNA TGTGCCAGCAGCTTATTCCCATCGCGCGGGGTAGGGGTCGGCGAGCAGTACTTC.